The clone carrying this T cell receptor beta chain was counted ten times or more. Its antigen remains unidentified. UMIs were added to TCR cDNA along with a universal primer site when it was made by 5'RACE template switching. TCRdb fed the 5' RACE reads into MiXCR, producing one record per CDR3 protein. Seen here are about 240,000 distinct CDR3 sequences, approximately 3.5% observed once, and the top ten hold under 20%. This sample was included in a study of T cells after yellow fever vaccination. Findings and caveats of the study: Weaker, the secondary response peaked sooner, at day 5 versus 15. Bulk-population clonotypes that are abundant could appear as contaminants in FACS-sorted repertoires. In post-booster samples, most primary-vaccination clones reappeared (approximately 95% CD4, approximately 91% CD8).

V was shortened by 4 bases and J by 4 bases, with 12 bases between the two germline ends. This CDR3 spans 15 amino acids. Germline CDR1 is SGHDT and CDR2 is YYEEEE. This chain links TRBV5-6 with TRBJ1-6; the D gene is possibly TRBD1 (6 bases). Sample: PBMCs, taken 15 days after the yellow fever booster vaccination. The origin of this receptor is a man younger than 35 who received the YFV17D yellow fever vaccine. In DNA, the CDR3 is TGTGCCAGCAGCCCTCGACAGGATTATAATTCACCCCTCCACTTT. Residues: CASSPRQDYNSPLHF.